Each of the 32 T cell receptor beta chains below was sequenced from the same sample in a study of beta chain features in type 1 diabetes. As every portion of the isolated RNA was reverse transcribed, the sequencing read expressed TCRB transcripts. Produced via immunoSEQ multiplex PCR; TCRdb's table is partial and in-frame only. This table has 400,000 to 450,000 clones, approximately 15% appearing once. Sequencing used naive CD4+ T cells from blood. The receptors originated from a man aged 25-45 years in good health.

The gene calls are TRBV29-1 and TRBJ1-1; 7 bases are a match to TRBD1. Germline values: CDR1 SQVTM, CDR2 ANQGSEA. V gave up 3 bases and J gave up 3 bases; unmatched junction bases: 7. CDR3 length: 14 amino acids. As DNA, the CDR3 is TGCAGCGTTGATCGGCGGCAGGGGGACACTGAAGCTTTCTTT. This sequence encodes CSVDRRQGDTEAFF.

V usage is TRBV4-2 and J usage is TRBJ2-2, with D perhaps TRBD1 or TRBD2 (5 bases each). There are 15 residues in the CDR3. Germline CDR1 and CDR2: LGHNA and YNFKEQ. V was cut by 2 bases and J by 5 bases, with 12 bases left in between. CDR3 residues: CASSQSGRHTGELFF. CDR3 sequence (DNA): TGTGCCAGCAGCCAATCGGGACGTCATACCGGGGAGCTGTTTTTT.

The chain links TRBV7-9 to TRBJ1-1; possible D gene TRBD1, 5 bases. CDR1 is SEHNR and CDR2 is FQNEAQ in the germline V gene (reference sequence). The V and J ends lost 4 bases and 1 base respectively, with 10 bases between them. CDR3 length equals 14 residues. The CDR3 protein is CASSYGTGNTEAFF. CDR3 DNA: TGTGCCAGCAGCTACGGGACGGGGAACACTGAAGCTTTCTTT.

The chain links TRBV6-6 to TRBJ1-5; tentative D call: TRBD1 (5 bases). Trimming took 6 bases from V and 4 from J, leaving 13 bases between them. Germline values: CDR1 MNHNY, CDR2 SVGAGI (reference sequence). The CDR3 is 14 amino acids. The CDR3 DNA follows: TGTGCCAGCAGCTCCAGGGCCGCGAATCAGCCCCAGCATTTT. This encodes CASSSRAANQPQHF.

This clone was counted between two and nine times. The genes are TRBV5-1 and TRBJ2-7; the D is unclear. V lost 0 bases to trimming and J lost 2 bases, with 6 bases between them. This CDR3 contains 13 residues. Germline V gives CDR1 SGHRS, CDR2 YFSETQ. CDR3 loop: CASSLVPTYEQYF. CDR3 bases: TGCGCCAGCAGCTTGGTACCTACCTACGAGCAGTACTTC.

The chain couples TRBV9 to TRBJ2-2, with D possibly TRBD2 on 5 matching bases. CDR1 is SGDLS and CDR2 is YYNGEE in the germline V gene. The ends were cut back, 1 base at V and 3 bases at J, with 22 bases in the middle. The CDR3 spans 19 residues. Here the CDR3 DNA reads TGTGCCAGCAGCGTAACTCGGTGGGAGTCCACGTGGGACACCGGGGAGCTGTTTTTT. The encoded protein is CASSVTRWESTWDTGELFF.

This clone was observed a few times. The chain employs TRBV4-1 and TRBJ1-6; D not resolved. V lost 0 bases, J lost 14 bases, and 8 bases lay in between. Germline values: CDR1 MGHRA, CDR2 YSYEKL. CDR3 length: 12 amino acids. The CDR3 DNA sequence: TGCGCCAGCAGCCAAGATAGGGCGACCCTCCACTTT. Protein: CASSQDRATLHF.

The genes are TRBV4-3 and TRBJ1-1; D unresolved. This CDR3 has 13 amino acids. Germline V gene lookup returns CDR1 LGHNA and CDR2 YSLEER. The V and J ends lost 2 bases and 1 base respectively, with 5 bases between them. CDR3 in amino acids: CASSQRRNTEAFF. The CDR3 DNA reads as TGCGCCAGCAGCCAAAGGAGGAACACTGAAGCTTTCTTT.

V is TRBV7-2 and J is TRBJ2-7; TRBD2 aligns across 8 bases. The CDR3 is 16 residues long. The trim removed 5 bases at V and 0 bases at J, leaving 9 bases unmatched. The germline CDR1 and CDR2 sequences are SGHTA and FQGNSA. The CDR3 here is CASSPDGGGTSYEQYF. The CDR3 DNA reads as TGTGCCAGCAGCCCGGATGGCGGGGGGACCTCCTACGAGCAGTACTTC.

The chain is built from TRBV18 and TRBJ1-2; the match to TRBD1 covers 10 bases. CDR3 length equals 16 residues. V was pared by 1 base and J by 6 bases, with 8 bases of the junction left unmatched. The germline CDR1 and CDR2 sequences are KGHSH and LQKENI. The CDR3 reads CASSPLGDRGPDGYTF. The CDR3, as DNA: TGTGCCAGCTCACCACTCGGGGACAGGGGTCCGGATGGCTACACCTTC.

The chain has TRBV4-1 and TRBJ2-5; no firm D call. CDR1 and CDR2 (germline): MGHRA, YSYEKL. The CDR3 is made up of 13 amino acids. Between the trimmed V and J ends, which lost 1 base and 5 bases, there was a span of 8 bases. CDR3 amino acids: CASSQARLETQYF. In nucleotides, the CDR3 is TGCGCCAGCAGCCAAGCTCGGCTGGAGACCCAGTACTTC.

This clone was counted between two and nine times. CDR3 sequence reads: CASSEWPSLQETQYF. CDR3 coding DNA: TGTGCCAGCAGTGAATGGCCAAGCCTCCAAGAGACCCAGTACTTC. The V and J genes are TRBV2 and TRBJ2-5; D is ambiguous. Germline V gene lookup returns CDR1 SNHLY and CDR2 FYNNEI. Trimming took 2 bases from V and 1 from J, leaving 11 bases between them. This CDR3 region has 15 residues.

This clone was counted between two and nine times. V gene TRBV6-5 combines with J gene TRBJ2-3, with D maybe TRBD2 (5 bases). Trimming shortened V by 11 bases and J by 0 bases, and 15 bases separated the two germline ends. The CDR3 totals 14 residues. In germline, CDR1 is MNHEY, CDR2 SVGAGI. The chain's CDR3 is CASGGRLSTDTQYF. The DNA of the CDR3 is TGTGCCTCCGGAGGACGGCTCAGCACAGATACGCAGTATTTT.

V gene TRBV29-1 combines with J gene TRBJ1-6; 8 nucleotides agree with TRBD1. Germline V gives CDR1 SQVTM, CDR2 ANQGSEA. V gave up 5 bases and J gave up 7 bases; unmatched junction bases: 4. The CDR3 has 13 residues. The CDR3 sequence: CSVSTGANSPLHF. The DNA for the CDR3 is TGCAGCGTTTCGACAGGGGCGAATTCACCCCTCCACTTT.

In this sample, this clone turned up a few times. The chain employs TRBV2 and TRBJ1-2; no definite D call. This CDR3 comprises 10 residues. CDR1 SNHLY and CDR2 FYNNEI come from the germline V gene. V lost 6 bases to trimming and J lost 10 bases, with 9 bases between them. CDR3 region: CASRRQNYTF. CDR3 bases: TGTGCCAGCAGGAGGCAGAACTACACCTTC.

The chain carries TRBV18 and TRBJ2-7; 7 bases map to TRBD1. J lost 6 bases, V lost 6 bases, and 11 bases had no gene match. CDR1 KGHSH and CDR2 LQKENI come from the germline V gene. The CDR3 has 14 amino acids. The CDR3 DNA follows: TGTGCCAGCTCGCGTAACCAGGGGGAAAGCGAGCAGTACGTC. This sequence encodes CASSRNQGESEQYV.

A few counts support this clone. This chain uses TRBV15 with TRBJ2-2; D uncertain. V dropped 3 bases and J dropped 2 bases, with 10 bases sitting between them. CDR1 and CDR2 (germline): LNHNV, YYDKDF (reference sequence). The CDR3 has 15 amino acids. The CDR3 DNA is TGTGCCACCAGCAGCTTTGGCGGCAACACCGGGGAGCTGTTTTTT. Translated, it gives CATSSFGGNTGELFF.

This clone was found a few times. The CDR3 DNA reads TGTGCCAGCAGTTACGCGGGGGGCCGGAACATTCAGTACTTC. This encodes CASSYAGGRNIQYF. The gene calls are TRBV6-5 and TRBJ2-4, with TRBD2 identical over 8 bases. J gave up 7 bases and V 2 bases, and 4 bases lay outside the gene matches. The CDR3 consists of 14 residues. CDR1 is MNHEY and CDR2 is SVGAGI in the germline V gene.

This clone turned up a few times. This rearrangement joins TRBV5-1 to TRBJ2-3; 10 bases map to TRBD2. The J segment lost 1 base and the V segment lost 0 bases, leaving 8 bases of the junction unmatched. Germline V gene lookup returns CDR1 SGHRS and CDR2 YFSETQ. The CDR3 is made up of 18 amino acids. The CDR3 here is CASSLGAIGLAGTDTQYF. CDR3 coding DNA: TGCGCCAGCAGCTTGGGCGCAATCGGACTAGCGGGCACAGATACGCAGTATTTT.

This clone was seen only a few times. The chain has TRBV15 and TRBJ2-1; D is perhaps TRBD1 or TRBD2 (5 bases each). Germline CDR1 reads LNHNV; CDR2 reads YYDKDF (reference sequence). This CDR3 is built from 13 residues. The V end was cut by 0 bases, the J end by 10 bases, with 10 bases between. The CDR3 here is CATSRDRDGEQFF. The CDR3 DNA is TGTGCCACCAGCAGAGATAGGGACGGGGAGCAGTTCTTC. The entire variable domain, with the rest obtained from reference TRBV15 and TRBJ2-1, is as follows: DAMVIQNPRYQVTQFGKPVTLSCSQTLNHNVMYWYQQKSSQAPKLLFHYYDKDFNNEADTPDNFQSRRPNTSFCFLDIRSPGLGDTAMYLCATSRDRDGEQFFGPGTRLTVL.

This clone has only a few counts. The chain recombines TRBV4-1 with TRBJ2-2; tentative D call: TRBD2 (5 bases). CDR3 length equals 16 residues. Germline V gene sequence: CDR1 MGHRA, CDR2 YSYEKL. Trimming cost V 3 bases and J 1 base, with 12 bases left between them. Written as DNA, the CDR3 is TGCGCCAGCAGCCACCGGACTGCCAGGAACACCGGGGAGCTGTTTTTT. Protein sequence: CASSHRTARNTGELFF.

The chain combines TRBV7-2 with TRBJ2-3; 15 positions agree with TRBD2. This CDR3 is built from 18 residues. J gave up 3 bases and V 1 base, and 5 bases lay outside the gene matches. Germline-derived CDR1 and CDR2 are SGHTA and FQGNSA. CDR3 sequence reads: CASSLVGLAGGFTDTQYF. Here the CDR3 DNA reads TGTGCCAGCAGCTTAGTAGGACTAGCGGGAGGGTTTACAGATACGCAGTATTTT.

This chain joins TRBV14 and TRBJ1-2, with D uncertain. The CDR3 runs to 12 residues. V lost 3 bases, J lost 5 bases, and 7 bases lay in between. Germline V CDR1 and CDR2: SGHDN, FVKESK. CDR3 nucleotide sequence: TGTGCCAGCAGCCATAACAGTTATGGCTACACCTTC. It yields the protein CASSHNSYGYTF.

V and J are TRBV4-1 and TRBJ2-3, with a weak D call TRBD2 (5 bases). The CDR3 runs 13 residues. V lost 3 bases to trimming and J lost 1 base, with 5 bases between them. Germline-derived CDR1 and CDR2 are MGHRA and YSYEKL. The CDR3 region is CASSHSGTDTQYF. CDR3 nucleotides: TGCGCCAGCAGCCATAGCGGCACAGATACGCAGTATTTT.

This rearrangement joins TRBV5-6 to TRBJ2-1; 7 positions agree with TRBD1. The J segment lost 9 bases and the V segment lost 5 bases, leaving 8 bases of the junction unmatched. The CDR3 length is 13 residues. Germline V gene lookup returns CDR1 SGHDT and CDR2 YYEEEE. CDR3 DNA sequence: TGTGCCAGCAGGCCGACAGGGAGCAGTGAGCAGTTCTTC. Protein: CASRPTGSSEQFF.

This clone was observed a few times. Different DNA sequences within this sample yield the same CDR3. The chain couples TRBV7-2 to TRBJ2-3, with D perhaps matching TRBD1 (6 bases). There are 15 residues in the CDR3. The ends were cut back, 0 bases at V and 0 bases at J, with 7 bases in the middle. The V gene's germline CDR1 is SGHTA and CDR2 FQGNSA. The CDR3 here is CASSLAGASTDTQYF. In DNA, the CDR3 is TGTGCCAGCAGCTTAGCGGGGGCTAGCACAGATACGCAGTATTTT.

The chain joins TRBV6-5 to TRBJ2-1; tentative D call: TRBD2 (5 bases). V was pared by 6 bases and J by 5 bases, with 11 bases between. CDR1 MNHEY and CDR2 SVGAGI come from the germline V gene. The CDR3 contains 13 residues. The CDR3 loop reads CASSRTRNNEQFF. The CDR3 coding sequence is TGTGCCAGCAGCCGTACTAGGAACAATGAGCAGTTCTTC.

This clone was detected ten times or more. The V gene is TRBV18, the J gene TRBJ2-3, with D tentatively TRBD2 (5 bases). This CDR3 region has 13 residues. Trimming stripped 6 bases from V and 5 bases from J, with 12 bases between. Germline CDR1 is KGHSH and CDR2 is LQKENI. Here the CDR3 reads CASSPDFGDTQYF. In DNA, the CDR3 is TGTGCCAGCTCGCCGGACTTTGGAGATACGCAGTATTTT.

There are a few counts of this clone. The chain couples TRBV5-1 to TRBJ2-3, with D possibly called TRBD1 or TRBD2 (5 bases each). Looked up from germline, CDR1 is SGHRS and CDR2 is YFSETQ. The CDR3 loop spans 17 amino acids. V dropped 3 bases and J dropped 4 bases, with 21 bases sitting between them. The CDR3 loop reads CASSSDSGHRFADTQYF. DNA for the CDR3: TGCGCCAGCAGCTCGGACTCCGGACACAGGTTTGCAGATACGCAGTATTTT.

V usage is TRBV7-2 and J usage is TRBJ1-6; D gene uncertain. Germline loops: CDR1 SGHTA, CDR2 FQGNSA. CDR3 length: 14 amino acids. Trimming left V 2 bases short and J 4 bases short, with 6 bases between. The CDR3 DNA follows: TGTGCCAGCAGCTTATTGGGGTATAATTCACCCCTCCACTTT. The encoded protein is CASSLLGYNSPLHF.

This clone was found a few times. The CDR3: CASTPDWGTTEAFF. For the CDR3, the DNA is TGTGCCAGTACCCCCGACTGGGGGACCACTGAAGCTTTCTTT. The V call is TRBV19, the J call TRBJ1-1; D perhaps matches TRBD1 (5 bases). This CDR3 comprises 14 residues. V was clipped by 7 bases and J by 4 bases, with 16 bases between them. CDR1 and CDR2 (germline): LNHDA, SQIVND (reference sequence).

The chain combines TRBV10-3 with TRBJ2-3, with TRBD1 matching 8 bases. The trim removed 6 bases at V and 1 base at J, leaving 3 bases unmatched. CDR1 is ENHRY and CDR2 is SYGVKD in the germline V gene. The CDR3 contains 14 residues. The DNA for the CDR3 is TGTGCCATCAGGAAGGGACAGGGCACAGATACGCAGTATTTT. This translates into CAIRKGQGTDTQYF.